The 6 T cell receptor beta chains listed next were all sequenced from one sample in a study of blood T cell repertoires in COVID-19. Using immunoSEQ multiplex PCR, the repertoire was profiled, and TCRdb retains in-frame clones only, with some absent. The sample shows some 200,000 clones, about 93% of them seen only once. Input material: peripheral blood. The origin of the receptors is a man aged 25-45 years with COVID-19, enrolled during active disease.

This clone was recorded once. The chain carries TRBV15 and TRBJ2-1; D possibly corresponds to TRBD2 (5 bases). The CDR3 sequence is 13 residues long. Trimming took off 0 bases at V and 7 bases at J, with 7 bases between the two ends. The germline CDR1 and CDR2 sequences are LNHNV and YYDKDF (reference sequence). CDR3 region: CATSRERENEQFF. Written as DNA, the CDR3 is TGTGCCACCAGCAGAGAGAGGGAGAATGAGCAGTTCTTC.

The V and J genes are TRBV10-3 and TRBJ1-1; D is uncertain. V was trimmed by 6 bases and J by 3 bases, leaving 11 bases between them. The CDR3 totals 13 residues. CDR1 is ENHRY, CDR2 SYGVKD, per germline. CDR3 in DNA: TGTGCCATCAGGCGGTCCCCTGACACTGAAGCTTTCTTT. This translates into CAIRRSPDTEAFF.

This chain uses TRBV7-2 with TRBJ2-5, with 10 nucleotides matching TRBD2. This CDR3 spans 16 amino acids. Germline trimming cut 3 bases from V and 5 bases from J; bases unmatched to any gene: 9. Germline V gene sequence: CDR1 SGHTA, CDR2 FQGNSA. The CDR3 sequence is CASSFPRAGGRETQYF. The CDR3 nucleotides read TGTGCCAGCAGCTTCCCACGAGCGGGGGGGCGGGAGACCCAGTACTTC.

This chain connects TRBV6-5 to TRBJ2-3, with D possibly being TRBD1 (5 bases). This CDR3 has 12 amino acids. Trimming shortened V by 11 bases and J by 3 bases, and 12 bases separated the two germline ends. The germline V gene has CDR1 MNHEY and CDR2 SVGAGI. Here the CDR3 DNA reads TGTGCCCACAGCAGGGTTACAGATACGCAGTATTTT. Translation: CAHSRVTDTQYF.

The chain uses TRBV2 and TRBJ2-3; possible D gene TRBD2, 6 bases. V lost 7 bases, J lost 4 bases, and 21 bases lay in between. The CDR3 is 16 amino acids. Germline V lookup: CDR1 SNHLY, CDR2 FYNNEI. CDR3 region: CASTAGNTLAADTQYF. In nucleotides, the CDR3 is TGTGCCAGCACTGCCGGCAATACCTTAGCGGCAGATACGCAGTATTTT.

The DNA of the CDR3 is TGTGCCTGGAGTTTAGGGGGCTTTGGCTACACCTTC. Translation gives CAWSLGGFGYTF. The chain couples TRBV30 to TRBJ1-2, with 7 nucleotides matching TRBD1. The V segment lost 2 bases and the J segment 7 bases; nucleotides outside the gene matches: 4. CDR3 length: 12 amino acids. Germline V gene sequence: CDR1 GTSNPN, CDR2 SVGIG (reference sequence).